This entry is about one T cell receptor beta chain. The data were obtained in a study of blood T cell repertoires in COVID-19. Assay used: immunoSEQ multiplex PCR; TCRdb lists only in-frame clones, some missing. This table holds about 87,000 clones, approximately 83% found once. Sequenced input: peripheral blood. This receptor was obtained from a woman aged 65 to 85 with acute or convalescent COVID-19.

CDR3 protein: CASSLGQGWTDTQYF. For the CDR3, the DNA is TGTGCCAGCAGTCTCGGACAGGGGTGGACAGATACGCAGTATTTT. The chain joins TRBV5-4 to TRBJ2-3; 9 bases agree with TRBD1. Germline V CDR1 and CDR2: SGHNT, YYREEE (reference sequence). Trimming removed 5 bases from V and 3 bases from J; junction bases left unmatched: 7. This CDR3 region has 15 residues. Full variable domain (missing parts from reference TRBV5-4 and TRBJ2-3): ETGVTQSPTHLIKTRGQQVTLRCSSQSGHNTVSWYQQALGQGPQFIFQYYREEENGRGNFPPRFSGLQFPNYSSELNVNALELDDSALYLCASSLGQGWTDTQYFGPGTRLTVL.